This T cell receptor beta chain was observed in a study of T cells in Graves' hyperthyroidism and ophthalmopathy. Findings of the study overall: The model anticipated ophthalmopathy a median 6.5 months pre-onset. Appearing also in blood were most of the thyroid clonotypes expanded above 0.001.

It was uncontrolled infection, other autoimmune disease, pregnancy or lactation that excluded patients. The source of the PBMCs was more than 9.5 ml of fresh peripheral blood. With respect to this clonotype: Its antigen is undetermined.

The CDR3 regions of TCR beta were amplified from RNA transcripts. Using the HTBI primer set, a first-round RT-PCR was run on the TCR CDR3. TCRdb itself ran the multiplex PCR reads through MiXCR, one entry per CDR3 protein. The table shows fewer than 550,000 distinct CDR3 sequences, with around 16% occurring only once. This receptor was taken from a young woman with Graves' hyperthyroidism. Sample: blood.

The CDR3, as DNA: TGTGCCAGCAGCTTATCTCGCGGAAATTCGTCCAACACAGATACGCAGTATTTT. Protein: CASSLSRGNSSNTDTQYF. J is TRBJ2-3 and V is TRBV7-3; D gene unclear. With 2 bases removed from V and 2 bases from J, the gap between germline ends came to 20 bases. This CDR3 spans 18 amino acids. Per germline, CDR1 SGHTA and CDR2 FQGTGA. The entire variable domain, with the rest obtained from reference TRBV7-3 and TRBJ2-3, is as follows: GAGVSQTPSNKVTEKGKYVELRCDPISGHTALYWYRQSLGQGPEFLIYFQGTGAADDSGLPNDRFFAVRPEGSVSTLKIQRTERGDSAVYLCASSLSRGNSSNTDTQYFGPGTRLTVL.